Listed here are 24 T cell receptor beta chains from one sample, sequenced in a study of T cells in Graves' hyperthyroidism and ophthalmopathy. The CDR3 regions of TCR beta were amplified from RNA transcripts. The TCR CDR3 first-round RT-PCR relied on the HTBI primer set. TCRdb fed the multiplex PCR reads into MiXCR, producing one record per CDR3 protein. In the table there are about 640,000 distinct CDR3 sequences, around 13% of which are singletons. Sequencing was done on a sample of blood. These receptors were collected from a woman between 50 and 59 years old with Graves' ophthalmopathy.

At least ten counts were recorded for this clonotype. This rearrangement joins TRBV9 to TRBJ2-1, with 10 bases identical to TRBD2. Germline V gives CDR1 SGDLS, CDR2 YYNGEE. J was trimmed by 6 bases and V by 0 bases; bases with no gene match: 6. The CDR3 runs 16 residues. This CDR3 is CASSVGSSGGSNEQFF. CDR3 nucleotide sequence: TGTGCCAGCAGCGTAGGTTCTAGCGGGGGAAGCAATGAGCAGTTCTTC.

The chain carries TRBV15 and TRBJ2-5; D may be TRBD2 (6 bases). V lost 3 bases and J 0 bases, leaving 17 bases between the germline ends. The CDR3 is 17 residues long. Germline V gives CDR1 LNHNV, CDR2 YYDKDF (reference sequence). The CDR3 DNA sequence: TGTGCCACCAGCAGGGTAGGGACTTTTAAGTACCAAGAGACCCAGTACTTC. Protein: CATSRVGTFKYQETQYF.

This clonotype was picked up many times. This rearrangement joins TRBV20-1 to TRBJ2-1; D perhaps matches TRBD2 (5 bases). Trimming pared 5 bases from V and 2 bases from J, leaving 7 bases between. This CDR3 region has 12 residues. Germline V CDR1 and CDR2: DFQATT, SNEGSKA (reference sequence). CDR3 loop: CSAPTTYNEQFF. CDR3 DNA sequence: TGCAGTGCTCCGACTACCTACAATGAGCAGTTCTTC.

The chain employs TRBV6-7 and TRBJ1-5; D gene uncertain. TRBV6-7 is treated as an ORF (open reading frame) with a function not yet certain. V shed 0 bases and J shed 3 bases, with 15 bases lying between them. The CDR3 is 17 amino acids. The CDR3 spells CASSYSTVAQPNQPQHF. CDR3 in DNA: TGTGCCAGCAGTTACTCGACGGTTGCACAGCCCAATCAGCCCCAGCATTTT.

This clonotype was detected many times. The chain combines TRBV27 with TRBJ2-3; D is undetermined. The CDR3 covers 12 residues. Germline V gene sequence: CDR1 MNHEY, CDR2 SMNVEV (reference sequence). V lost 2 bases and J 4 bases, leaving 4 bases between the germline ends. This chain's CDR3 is CASSLGPDTQYF. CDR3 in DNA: TGTGCCAGCAGTTTAGGTCCAGATACGCAGTATTTT.

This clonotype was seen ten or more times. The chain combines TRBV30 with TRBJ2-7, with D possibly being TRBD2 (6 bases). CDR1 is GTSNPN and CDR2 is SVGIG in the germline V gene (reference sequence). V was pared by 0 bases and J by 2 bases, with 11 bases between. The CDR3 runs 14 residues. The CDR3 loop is CAWSVSPGAYEQYF. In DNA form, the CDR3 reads TGTGCCTGGAGTGTAAGTCCGGGAGCCTACGAGCAGTACTTC.

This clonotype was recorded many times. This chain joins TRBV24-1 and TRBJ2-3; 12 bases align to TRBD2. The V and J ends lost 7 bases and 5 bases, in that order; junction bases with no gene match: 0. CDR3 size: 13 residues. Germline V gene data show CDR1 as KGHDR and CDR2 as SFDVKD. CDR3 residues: CATRTSGRDTQYF. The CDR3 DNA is TGTGCCACCAGGACTAGCGGGAGAGATACGCAGTATTTT.

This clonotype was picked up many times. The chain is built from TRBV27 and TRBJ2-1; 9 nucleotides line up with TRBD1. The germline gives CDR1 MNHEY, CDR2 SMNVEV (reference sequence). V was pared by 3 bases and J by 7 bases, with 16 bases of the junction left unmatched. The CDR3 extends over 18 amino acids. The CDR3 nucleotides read TGTGCCAGCAGTTTCCGGGACAGGGCAATCACAGGTTCGAATGAGCAGTTCTTC. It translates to CASSFRDRAITGSNEQFF.

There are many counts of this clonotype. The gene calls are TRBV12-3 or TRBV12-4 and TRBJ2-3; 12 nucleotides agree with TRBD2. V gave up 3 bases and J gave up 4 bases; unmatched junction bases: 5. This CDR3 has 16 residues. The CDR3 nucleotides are TGTGCCAGCAGTTTTTCTAGCGGGAGGGCCCCAGATACGCAGTATTTT. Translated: CASSFSSGRAPDTQYF.

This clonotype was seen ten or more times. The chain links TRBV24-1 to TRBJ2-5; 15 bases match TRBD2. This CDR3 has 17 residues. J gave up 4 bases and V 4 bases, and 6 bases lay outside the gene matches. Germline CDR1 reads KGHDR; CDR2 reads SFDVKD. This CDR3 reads CATSEPRTSGRVETQYF. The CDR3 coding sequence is TGTGCCACCAGTGAGCCCAGGACTAGCGGGAGGGTAGAGACCCAGTACTTC.

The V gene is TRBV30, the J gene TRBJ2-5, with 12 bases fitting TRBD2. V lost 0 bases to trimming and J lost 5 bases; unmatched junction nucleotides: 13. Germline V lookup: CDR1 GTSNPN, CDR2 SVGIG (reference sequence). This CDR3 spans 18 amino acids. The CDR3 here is CAWSVYYRRLAGVETQYF. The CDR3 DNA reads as TGTGCCTGGAGTGTATACTATCGCAGACTAGCGGGAGTTGAGACCCAGTACTTC.

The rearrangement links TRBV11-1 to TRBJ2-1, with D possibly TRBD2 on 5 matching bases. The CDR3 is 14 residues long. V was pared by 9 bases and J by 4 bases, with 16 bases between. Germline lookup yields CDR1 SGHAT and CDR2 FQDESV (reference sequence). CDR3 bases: TGTGCCAGTACCGCCGGAGGAAGTTACAATGAGCAGTTCTTC. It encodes CASTAGGSYNEQFF.

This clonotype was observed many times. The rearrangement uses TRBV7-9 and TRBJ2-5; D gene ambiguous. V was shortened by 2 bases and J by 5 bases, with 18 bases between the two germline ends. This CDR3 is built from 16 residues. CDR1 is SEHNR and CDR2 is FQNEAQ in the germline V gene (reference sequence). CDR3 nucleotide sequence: TGTGCCAGCAGCTTATCTCCAGCACCGAATGGGGAGACCCAGTACTTC. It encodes CASSLSPAPNGETQYF.

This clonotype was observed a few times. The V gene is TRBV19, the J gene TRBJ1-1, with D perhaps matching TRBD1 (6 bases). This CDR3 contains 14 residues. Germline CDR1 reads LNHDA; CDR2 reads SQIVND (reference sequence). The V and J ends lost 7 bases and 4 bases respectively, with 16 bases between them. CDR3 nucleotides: TGTGCCAGTACCCAAGATGGGGGGCTCACTGAAGCTTTCTTT. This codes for CASTQDGGLTEAFF. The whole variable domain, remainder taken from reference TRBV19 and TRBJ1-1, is DGGITQSPKYLFRKEGQNVTLSCEQNLNHDAMYWYRQDPGQGLRLIYYSQIVNDFQKGDIAEGYSVSREKKESFPLTVTSAQKNPTAFYLCASTQDGGLTEAFFGQGTRLTVV.

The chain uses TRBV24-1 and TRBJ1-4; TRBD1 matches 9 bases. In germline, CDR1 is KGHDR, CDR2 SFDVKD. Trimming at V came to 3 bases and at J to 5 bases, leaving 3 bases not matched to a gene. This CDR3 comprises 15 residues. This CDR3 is CATSDAGTGNEKLFF. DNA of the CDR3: TGTGCCACCAGTGATGCGGGGACAGGGAATGAAAAACTGTTTTTT.

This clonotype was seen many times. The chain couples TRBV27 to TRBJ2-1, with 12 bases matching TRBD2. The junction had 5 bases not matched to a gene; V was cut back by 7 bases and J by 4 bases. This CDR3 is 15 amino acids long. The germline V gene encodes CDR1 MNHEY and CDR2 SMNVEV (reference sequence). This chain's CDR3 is CASNRLAGAYNEQFF. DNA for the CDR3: TGTGCCAGCAACCGACTAGCGGGAGCGTACAATGAGCAGTTCTTC.

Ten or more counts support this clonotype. The CDR3 here is CAIRAGTGLTEAFF. CDR3 coding DNA: TGTGCCATCAGAGCGGGCACTGGTCTCACTGAAGCTTTCTTT. The chain recombines TRBV10-3 with TRBJ1-1; D remains ambiguous. Germline V CDR1 and CDR2: ENHRY, SYGVKD. Trimming removed 6 bases from V and 4 bases from J, with 15 bases in between. The CDR3 contains 14 residues.

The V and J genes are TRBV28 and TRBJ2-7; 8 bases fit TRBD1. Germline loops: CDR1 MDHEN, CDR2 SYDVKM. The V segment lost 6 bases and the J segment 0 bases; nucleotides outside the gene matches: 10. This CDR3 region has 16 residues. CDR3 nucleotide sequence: TGTGCCAGCAGACCTATCCAGGGGGCGGCCTCCTACGAGCAGTACTTC. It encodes CASRPIQGAASYEQYF.

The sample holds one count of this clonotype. Here the CDR3 reads CATSRGTSSYNEQFF. CDR3 DNA sequence: TGTGCCACCAGCAGAGGTACAAGCTCCTACAATGAGCAGTTCTTC. V usage is TRBV15 and J usage is TRBJ2-1; D is ambiguous. V gave up 1 base and J gave up 0 bases, with 7 bases separating them. CDR3 length equals 15 residues. Per germline, CDR1 LNHNV and CDR2 YYDKDF (reference sequence).

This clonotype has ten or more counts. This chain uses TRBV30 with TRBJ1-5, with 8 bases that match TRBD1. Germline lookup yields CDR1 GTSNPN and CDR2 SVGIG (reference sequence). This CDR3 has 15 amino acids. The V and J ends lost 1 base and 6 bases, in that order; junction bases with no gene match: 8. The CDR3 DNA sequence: TGTGCCTGGAGTGATGTGGACAGGGACTTTCAGCCCCAGCATTTT. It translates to CAWSDVDRDFQPQHF.

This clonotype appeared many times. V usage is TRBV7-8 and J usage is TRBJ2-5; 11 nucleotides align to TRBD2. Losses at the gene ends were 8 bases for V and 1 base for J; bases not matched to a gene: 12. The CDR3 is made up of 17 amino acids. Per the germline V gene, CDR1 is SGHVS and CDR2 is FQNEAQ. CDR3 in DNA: TGTGCCAGCTCCGGGTCGATAGCGGGAGGGTCCCAAGAGACCCAGTACTTC. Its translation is CASSGSIAGGSQETQYF. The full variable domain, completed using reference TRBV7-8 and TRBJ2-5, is GAGVSQSPRYKVAKRGQDVALRCDPISGHVSLFWYQQALGQGPEFLTYFQNEAQLDKSGLPSDRFFAERPEGSVSTLKIQRTQQEDSAVYLCASSGSIAGGSQETQYFGPGTRLLVL.

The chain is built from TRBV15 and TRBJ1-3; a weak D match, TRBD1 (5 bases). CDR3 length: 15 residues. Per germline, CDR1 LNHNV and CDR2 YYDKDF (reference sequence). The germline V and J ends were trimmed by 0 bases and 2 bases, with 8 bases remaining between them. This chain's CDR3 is CATSRDRDPGNTIYF. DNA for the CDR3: TGTGCCACCAGCAGAGACAGGGATCCTGGAAACACCATATATTTT.

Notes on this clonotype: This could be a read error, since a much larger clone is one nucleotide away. CDR3 protein: CASSYSHGGDGYTF. The CDR3, as DNA: TGTGCCAGCAGTTACTCCCACGGTGGGGATGGCTACACCTTC. V and J are TRBV6-2 or TRBV6-3 and TRBJ1-2; D ambiguous. Germline loops: CDR1 MNHEY, CDR2 SVGEGT. The CDR3 has 14 amino acids. Trimming took 0 bases from V and 6 from J, leaving 11 bases between them.

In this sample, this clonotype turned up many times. The CDR3 protein is CASSLSLAGYNEQFF. DNA of the CDR3: TGTGCCAGCAGTTTATCTCTAGCGGGCTACAATGAGCAGTTCTTC. The chain employs TRBV12-3 or TRBV12-4 and TRBJ2-1; 8 bases match TRBD2. The V gene end was trimmed by 2 bases and the J gene end by 3 bases; junction bases not matched to a gene: 3. The CDR3 loop spans 15 amino acids.